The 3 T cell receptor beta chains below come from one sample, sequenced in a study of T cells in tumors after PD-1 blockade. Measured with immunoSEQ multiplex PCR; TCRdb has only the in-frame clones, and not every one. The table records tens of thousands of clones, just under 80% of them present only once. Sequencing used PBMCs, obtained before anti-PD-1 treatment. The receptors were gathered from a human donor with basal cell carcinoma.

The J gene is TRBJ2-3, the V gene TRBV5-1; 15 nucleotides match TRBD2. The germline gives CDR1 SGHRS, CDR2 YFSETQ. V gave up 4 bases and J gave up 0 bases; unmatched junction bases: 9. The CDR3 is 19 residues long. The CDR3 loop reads CASSGGTSGGIPSTDTQYF. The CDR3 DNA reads TGCGCCAGCAGCGGCGGGACTAGCGGGGGGATCCCTAGCACAGATACGCAGTATTTT.

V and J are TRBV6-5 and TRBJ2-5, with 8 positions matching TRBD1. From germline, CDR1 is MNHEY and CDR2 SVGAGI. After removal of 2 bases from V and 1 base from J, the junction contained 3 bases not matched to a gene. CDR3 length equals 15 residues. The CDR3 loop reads CASSYEGQAQETQYF. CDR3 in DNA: TGTGCCAGCAGTTACGAGGGACAGGCCCAAGAGACCCAGTACTTC.

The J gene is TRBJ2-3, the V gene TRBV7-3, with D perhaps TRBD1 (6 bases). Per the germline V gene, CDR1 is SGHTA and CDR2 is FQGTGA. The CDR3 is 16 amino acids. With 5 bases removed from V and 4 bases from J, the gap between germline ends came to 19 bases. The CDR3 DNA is TGTGCCAGCAGCCTCGGGGCCAGGTCAGGGGCAGATACGCAGTATTTT. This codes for CASSLGARSGADTQYF.